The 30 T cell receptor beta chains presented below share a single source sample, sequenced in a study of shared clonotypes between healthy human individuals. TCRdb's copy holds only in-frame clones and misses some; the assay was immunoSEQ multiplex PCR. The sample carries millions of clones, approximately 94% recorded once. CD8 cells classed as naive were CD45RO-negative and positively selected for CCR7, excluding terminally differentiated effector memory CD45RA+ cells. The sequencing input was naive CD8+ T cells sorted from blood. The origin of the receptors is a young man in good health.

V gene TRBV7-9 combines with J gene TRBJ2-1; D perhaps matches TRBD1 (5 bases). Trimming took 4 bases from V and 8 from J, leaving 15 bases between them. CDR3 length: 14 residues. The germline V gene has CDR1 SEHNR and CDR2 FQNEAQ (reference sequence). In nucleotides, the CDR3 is TGTGCCAGCAGCTCGACCCCAGGGATGCATGAGCAGTTCTTC. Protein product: CASSSTPGMHEQFF.

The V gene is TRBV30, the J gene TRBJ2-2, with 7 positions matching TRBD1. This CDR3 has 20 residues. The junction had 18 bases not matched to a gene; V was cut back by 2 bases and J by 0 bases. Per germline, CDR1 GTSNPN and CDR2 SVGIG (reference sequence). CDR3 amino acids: CAWSHSPGQTLFANTGELFF. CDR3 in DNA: TGTGCCTGGAGTCACTCGCCGGGACAGACTCTGTTCGCGAACACCGGGGAGCTGTTTTTT. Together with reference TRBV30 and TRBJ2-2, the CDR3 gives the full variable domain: SQTIHQWPATLVQPVGSPLSLECTVEGTSNPNLYWYRQAAGRGLQLLFYSVGIGQISSEVPQNLSASRPQDRQFILSSKKLLLSDSGFYLCAWSHSPGQTLFANTGELFFGEGSRLTVL.

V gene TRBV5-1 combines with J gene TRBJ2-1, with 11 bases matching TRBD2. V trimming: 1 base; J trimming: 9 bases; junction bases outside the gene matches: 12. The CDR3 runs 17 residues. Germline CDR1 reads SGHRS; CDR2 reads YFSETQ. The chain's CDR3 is CASSLSGLAGASLEQFF. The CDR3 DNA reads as TGCGCCAGCAGCTTGTCCGGACTAGCGGGTGCCTCTCTTGAGCAGTTCTTC. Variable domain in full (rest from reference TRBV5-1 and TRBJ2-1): KAGVTQTPRYLIKTRGQQVTLSCSPISGHRSVSWYQQTPGQGLQFLFEYFSETQRNKGNFPGRFSGRQFSNSRSEMNVSTLELGDSALYLCASSLSGLAGASLEQFFGPGTRLTVL.

The DNA of the CDR3 is TGTGCCAGCAGTCTCGGTACGGTCGAGGGCCAGCCCCAGCATTTT. This gives the protein CASSLGTVEGQPQHF. V and J are TRBV6-6 and TRBJ1-5, with no clear D. V was pared by 5 bases and J by 7 bases, with 18 bases between. Germline CDR1 is MNHNY and CDR2 is SVGAGI (reference sequence). The CDR3 is 15 amino acids.

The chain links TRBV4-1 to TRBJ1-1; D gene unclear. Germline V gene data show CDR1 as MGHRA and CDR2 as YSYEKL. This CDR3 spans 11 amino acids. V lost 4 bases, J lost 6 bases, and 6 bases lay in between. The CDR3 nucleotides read TGCGCCAGCAGCCTGGGCGCTGAAGCTTTCTTT. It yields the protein CASSLGAEAFF.

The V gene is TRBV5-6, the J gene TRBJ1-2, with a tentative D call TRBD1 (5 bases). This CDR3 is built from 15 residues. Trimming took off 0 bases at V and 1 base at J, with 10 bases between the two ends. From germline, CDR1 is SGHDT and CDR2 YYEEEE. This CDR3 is CASSLAQGSNYGYTF. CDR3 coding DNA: TGTGCCAGCAGCTTGGCCCAGGGCAGTAACTATGGCTACACCTTC.

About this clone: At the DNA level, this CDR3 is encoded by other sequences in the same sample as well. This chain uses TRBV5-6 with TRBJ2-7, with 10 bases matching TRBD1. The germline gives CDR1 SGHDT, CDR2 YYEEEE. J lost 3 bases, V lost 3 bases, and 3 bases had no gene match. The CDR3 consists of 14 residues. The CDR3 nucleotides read TGTGCCAGCAGCTCCGGGACAGGGGTCTACGAGCAGTACTTC. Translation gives CASSSGTGVYEQYF. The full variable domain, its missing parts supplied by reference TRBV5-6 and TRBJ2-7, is DAGVTQSPTHLIKTRGQQVTLRCSPKSGHDTVSWYQQALGQGPQFIFQYYEEEERQRGNFPDRFSGHQFPNYSSELNVNALLLGDSALYLCASSSGTGVYEQYFGPGTRLTVT.

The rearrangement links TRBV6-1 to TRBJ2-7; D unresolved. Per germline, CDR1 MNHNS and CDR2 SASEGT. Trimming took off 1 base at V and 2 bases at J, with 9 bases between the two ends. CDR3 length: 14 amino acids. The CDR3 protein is CASSEGDFTYEQYF. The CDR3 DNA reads TGTGCCAGCAGTGAAGGAGACTTCACCTACGAGCAGTACTTC.

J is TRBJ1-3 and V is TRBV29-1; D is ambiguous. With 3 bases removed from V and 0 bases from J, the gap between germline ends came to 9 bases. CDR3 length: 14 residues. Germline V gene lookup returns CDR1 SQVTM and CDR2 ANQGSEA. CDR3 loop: CSVDWDSSGNTIYF. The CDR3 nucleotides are TGCAGCGTTGATTGGGATTCCTCTGGAAACACCATATATTTT.

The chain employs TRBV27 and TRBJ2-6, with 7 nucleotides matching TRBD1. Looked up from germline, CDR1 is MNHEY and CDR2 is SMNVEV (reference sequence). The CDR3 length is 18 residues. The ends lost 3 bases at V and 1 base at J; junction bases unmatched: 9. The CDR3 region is CASSFLTGTLSGANVLTF. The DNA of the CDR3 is TGTGCCAGCAGTTTCCTGACAGGGACCTTATCTGGGGCCAACGTCCTGACTTTC.

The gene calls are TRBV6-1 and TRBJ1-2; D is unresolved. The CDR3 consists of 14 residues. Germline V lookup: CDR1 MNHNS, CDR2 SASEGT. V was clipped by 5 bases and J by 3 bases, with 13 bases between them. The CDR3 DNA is TGTGCCAGCAGTTCGCTGGGGAGGCACTATGGCTACACCTTC. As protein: CASSSLGRHYGYTF.

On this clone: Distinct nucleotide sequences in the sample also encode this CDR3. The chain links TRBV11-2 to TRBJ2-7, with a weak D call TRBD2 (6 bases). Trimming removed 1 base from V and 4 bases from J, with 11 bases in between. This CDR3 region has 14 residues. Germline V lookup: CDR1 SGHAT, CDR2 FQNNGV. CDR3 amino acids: CASSLGGGDYEQYF. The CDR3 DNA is TGTGCCAGCAGCTTAGGAGGAGGGGATTACGAGCAGTACTTC.

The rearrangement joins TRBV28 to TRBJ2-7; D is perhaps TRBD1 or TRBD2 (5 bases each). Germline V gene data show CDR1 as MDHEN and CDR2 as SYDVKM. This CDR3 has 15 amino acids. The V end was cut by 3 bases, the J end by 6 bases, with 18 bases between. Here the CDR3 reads CASSFSRESPGEQYF. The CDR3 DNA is TGTGCCAGCAGTTTTAGCAGGGAGAGTCCCGGCGAGCAGTACTTC.

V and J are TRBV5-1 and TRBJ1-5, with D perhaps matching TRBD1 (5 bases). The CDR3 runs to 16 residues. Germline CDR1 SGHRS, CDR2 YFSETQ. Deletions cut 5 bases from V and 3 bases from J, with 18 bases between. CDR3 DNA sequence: TGCGCCAGCAGGTTTGGACAAACCGACACCAATCAGCCCCAGCATTTT. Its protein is CASRFGQTDTNQPQHF.

CDR3 sequence reads: CSVEGGSLYGYTF. CDR3 coding DNA: TGCAGCGTTGAGGGAGGATCCCTCTATGGCTACACCTTC. The chain is built from TRBV29-1 and TRBJ1-2; D call uncertain. Germline V CDR1 and CDR2: SQVTM, ANQGSEA. V dropped 3 bases and J dropped 4 bases, with 12 bases sitting between them. CDR3 size: 13 residues.

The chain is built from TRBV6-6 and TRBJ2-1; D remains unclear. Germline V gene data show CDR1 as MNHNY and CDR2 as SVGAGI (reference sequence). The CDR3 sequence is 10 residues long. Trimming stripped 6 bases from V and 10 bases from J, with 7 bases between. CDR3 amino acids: CASRMGEQFF. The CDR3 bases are TGTGCCAGCAGAATGGGAGAGCAGTTCTTC.

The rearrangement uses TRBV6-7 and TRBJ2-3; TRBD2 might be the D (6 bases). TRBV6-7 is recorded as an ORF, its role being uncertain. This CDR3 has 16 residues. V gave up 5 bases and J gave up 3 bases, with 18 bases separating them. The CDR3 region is CASSIRWPGGTDTQYF. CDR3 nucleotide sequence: TGTGCCAGCAGTATCCGTTGGCCCGGAGGGACAGATACGCAGTATTTT.

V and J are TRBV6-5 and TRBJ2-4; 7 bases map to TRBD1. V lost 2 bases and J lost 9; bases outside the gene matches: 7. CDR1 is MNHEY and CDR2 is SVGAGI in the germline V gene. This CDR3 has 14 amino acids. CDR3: CASSYGQGDSIQYF. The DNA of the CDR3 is TGTGCCAGCAGTTACGGGCAGGGGGATTCCATTCAGTACTTC.

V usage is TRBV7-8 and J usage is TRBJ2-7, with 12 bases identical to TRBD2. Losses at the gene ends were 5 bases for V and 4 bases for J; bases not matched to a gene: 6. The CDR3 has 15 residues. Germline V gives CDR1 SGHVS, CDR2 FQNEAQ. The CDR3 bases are TGTGCCAGCAGCGGTCGACTAGCGGGGGAGTACGAGCAGTACTTC. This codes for CASSGRLAGEYEQYF.

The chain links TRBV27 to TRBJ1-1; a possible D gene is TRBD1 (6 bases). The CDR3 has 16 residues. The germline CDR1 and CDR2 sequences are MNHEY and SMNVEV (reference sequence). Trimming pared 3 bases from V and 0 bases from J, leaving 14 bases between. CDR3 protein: CASSFSVGQVNTEAFF. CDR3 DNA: TGTGCCAGCAGTTTTTCCGTGGGACAAGTGAACACTGAAGCTTTCTTT.

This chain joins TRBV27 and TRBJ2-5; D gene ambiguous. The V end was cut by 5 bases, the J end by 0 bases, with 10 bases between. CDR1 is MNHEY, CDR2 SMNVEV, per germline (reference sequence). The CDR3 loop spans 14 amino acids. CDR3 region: CASSLSADQETQYF. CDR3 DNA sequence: TGTGCCAGCAGTCTGTCTGCGGACCAAGAGACCCAGTACTTC.

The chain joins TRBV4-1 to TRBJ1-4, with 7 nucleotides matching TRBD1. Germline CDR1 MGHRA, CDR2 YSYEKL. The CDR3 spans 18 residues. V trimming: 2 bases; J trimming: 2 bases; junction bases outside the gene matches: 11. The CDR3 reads CASSQLMRGGGTNEKLFF. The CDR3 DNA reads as TGCGCCAGCAGCCAACTTATGAGAGGGGGCGGGACTAATGAAAAACTGTTTTTT.

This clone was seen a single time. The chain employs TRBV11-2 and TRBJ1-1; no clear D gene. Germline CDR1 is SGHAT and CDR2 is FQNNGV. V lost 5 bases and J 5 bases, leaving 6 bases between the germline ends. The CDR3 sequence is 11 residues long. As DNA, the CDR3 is TGTGCCAGCAGCCCCCGAACTGAAGCTTTCTTT. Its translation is CASSPRTEAFF.

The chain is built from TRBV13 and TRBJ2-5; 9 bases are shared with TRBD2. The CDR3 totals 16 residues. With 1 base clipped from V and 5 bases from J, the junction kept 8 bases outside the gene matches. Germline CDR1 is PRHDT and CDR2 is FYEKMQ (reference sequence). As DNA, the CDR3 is TGTGCCAGCAGCTTAGTGGGAGCGGGAGGTCGGGAGACCCAGTACTTC. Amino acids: CASSLVGAGGRETQYF.

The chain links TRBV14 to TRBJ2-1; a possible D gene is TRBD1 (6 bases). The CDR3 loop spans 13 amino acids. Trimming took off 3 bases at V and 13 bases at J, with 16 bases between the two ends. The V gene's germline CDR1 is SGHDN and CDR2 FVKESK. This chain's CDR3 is CASSQVGQTLQFF. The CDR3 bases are TGTGCCAGCAGCCAGGTCGGACAGACTTTACAGTTCTTC.

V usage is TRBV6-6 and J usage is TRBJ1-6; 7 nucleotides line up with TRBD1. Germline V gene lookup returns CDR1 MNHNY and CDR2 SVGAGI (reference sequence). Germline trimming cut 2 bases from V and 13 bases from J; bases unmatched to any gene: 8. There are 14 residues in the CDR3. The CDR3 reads CASSYTQGGSPLHF. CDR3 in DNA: TGTGCCAGCAGTTACACGCAGGGGGGCTCCCCCCTCCACTTT.

The CDR3 reads CASRSRAYVDSPLHF. The DNA for the CDR3 is TGTGCCAGCAGGTCCAGGGCCTATGTGGATTCACCCCTCCACTTT. The rearrangement uses TRBV6-5 and TRBJ1-6; perhaps TRBD1 as D (5 bases). This CDR3 has 15 amino acids. Looked up from germline, CDR1 is MNHEY and CDR2 is SVGAGI. V lost 6 bases, J lost 8 bases, and 17 bases lay in between.

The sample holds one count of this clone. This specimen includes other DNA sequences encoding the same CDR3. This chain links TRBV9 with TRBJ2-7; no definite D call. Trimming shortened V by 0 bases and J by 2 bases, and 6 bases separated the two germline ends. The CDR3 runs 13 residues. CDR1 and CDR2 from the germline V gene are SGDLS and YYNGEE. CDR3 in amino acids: CASSVALTYEQYF. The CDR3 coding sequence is TGTGCCAGCAGCGTAGCCCTTACCTACGAGCAGTACTTC. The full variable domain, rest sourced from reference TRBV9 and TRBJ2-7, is DSGVTQTPKHLITATGQRVTLRCSPRSGDLSVYWYQQSLDQGLQFLIQYYNGEERAKGNILERFSAQQFPDLHSELNLSSLELGDSALYFCASSVALTYEQYFGPGTRLTVT.

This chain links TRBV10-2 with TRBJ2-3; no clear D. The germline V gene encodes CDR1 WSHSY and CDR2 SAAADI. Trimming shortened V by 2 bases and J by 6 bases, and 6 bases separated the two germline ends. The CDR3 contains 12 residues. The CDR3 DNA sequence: TGCGCCAGCAGTGAGCATCGCGATACGCAGTATTTT. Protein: CASSEHRDTQYF.

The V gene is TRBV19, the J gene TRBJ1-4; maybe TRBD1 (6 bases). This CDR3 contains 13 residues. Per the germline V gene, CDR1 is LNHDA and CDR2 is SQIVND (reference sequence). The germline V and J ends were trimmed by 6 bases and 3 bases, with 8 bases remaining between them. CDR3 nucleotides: TGTGCCAGTAGGGACAGTTCTAATGAAAAACTGTTTTTT. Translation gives CASRDSSNEKLFF.